This T cell receptor (beta chain) was sequenced during a study of shared clonotypes between healthy human individuals. Regarding the study as a whole: Read depth was anticipated to influence clonotype sharing among donors.

As regards this clone: The antigen remains undetermined.

The assay was immunoSEQ multiplex PCR, and TCRdb's table has in-frame clones only and misses some. The sample lists about 640,000 clones; around 72% were seen once. The V end lost 7 bases, the J end lost 2 bases, and 14 bases lay between the germline ends. The CDR3 loop spans 14 amino acids. Germline-derived CDR1 and CDR2 are MDHEN and SYDVKM. This TCR derives from a woman aged 25 to 39 in good health. The chain has TRBV28 and TRBJ2-5; D gene ambiguous. Sequenced: memory CD4+ T cells sorted from blood. As for subset: CD45RA-negative fraction. The CDR3 coding sequence is TGTGCCAGCACCGACCCCGCACAGCAAGAGACCCAGTACTTC. The encoded protein is CASTDPAQQETQYF.